This TCR beta chain is drawn from a study of T cell responses to AZD1222 COVID-19 vaccine (dated by TCRdb to the early 2020s). In the study overall: Because spike-specific TCR depth and breadth did not differ between the two schedules, AZD1222 recipients who got a second dose at roughly 4 weeks were pooled with those who got a second dose at roughly 12 weeks. TCR sequencing covered more than 230 trial participants: nearly 210 given two doses of AZD1222 and some 25 given two doses of MenACWY control vaccine. Enrollment into the trials was organized by age into subgroups of 18-55, 56-69 and 70-plus years, and those subgroups contained roughly 140, 27 and 60 TCR-sequenced participants, respectively. The paper's findings and limits, for the study overall: Most participants were white British and females outnumbered males, and the authors suggested that clonal diversity may have been underestimated. Spike-specific TCR breadth and depth rose significantly after two AZD1222 doses compared with day 0 and with MenACWY recipients. Conclusions about previously exposed vaccinees are limited because only five to seven AZD1222 recipients were SARS-CoV-2 seropositive at baseline. The 56-69-year group was small, and its depth increase did not reach significance, likely because of low power. The whole spike protein was spanned by vaccine-associated CD4 TCRs, and dominant responses were seen in regions 160-218 and 743-854. No day 14 peak-response samples were available, so repertoires were characterized only after the peak T cell response. Reportedly, close to half of the unique spike-specific TCRs recognized epitopes lying outside the regions that are mutated in the B.1.351 and B.1.1.7 variants.

The CDR3 regions of human TCRbeta chains were analyzed by immunosequencing. Per the original workflow: Repertoire TCRs were checked for matches against a reference library of SARS-CoV-2-specific TCRs that had been generated using the MIRA antigen-specificity platform. Breadth was defined as the fraction of unique TCRs that were SARS-CoV-2-associated, and depth was defined as the fraction of total T cells that were SARS-CoV-2-associated. Using the MIRA data, each spike-specific TCR was assigned both to the spike region to which the TCR was reactive and to a CD4 or CD8 class. Log10-transformed breadth and depth values were compared by one-way ANOVA with Sidak's multiple comparisons tests. The table was pulled from immuneACCESS by TCRdb, which kept in-frame rearrangements only. Such tables lose some clones; where checked, under half of the loss comes from unresolved V genes, and the rest has no known cause. V and J calls and clone size are given by that table; D and trimming were obtained from the DNA. The sample table shows about 170,000 clones, and roughly 92% are seen once. The ten largest clones add up to about 1.6% of the sample.

From the cysteine through the phenylalanine, the CDR3 covers 15 amino acids. Only the CDR3 DNA stays, 45 bases, in frame from base 1. Trimming at the junction amounts to 0 bases on V and 1 base on J, and the germline ends lie 9 bases apart. The germline V gene provides CDR1 KGHSH and CDR2 LQKENI. The time point label here, explained by the study, means: baseline before first vaccination. Vaccinee samples came from UK trials COV001 and COV002, including a single-blind randomized controlled phase 2/3 trial of AZD1222 (ChAdOx1 nCoV-19) in healthy adults. Trial participant PBMC samples were collected at day 0 and day 28 after the second dose for TCRbeta chain sequencing. A note on this clone: Its target antigen remains unknown. One base away there is no much larger clone; base qualities are not given.

Recombination linked TRBV18 to TRBJ1-1; the D gene is possibly TRBD1, with 5 bases matching. The material sequenced was peripheral blood, taken on day 0 of AZD1222 vaccination. The clonotype comes from an adult in good health. CDR3 reads: CASSPPHGGNTEAFF. The DNA is TGTGCCAGCTCACCACCCCATGGGGGGAACACTGAAGCTTTCTTT. The full variable domain, completed from the reference TRBV18 and TRBJ1-1 proteins outside the CDR3, reads NAGVMQNPRHLVRRRGQEARLRCSPMKGHSHVYWYRQLPEEGLKFMVYLQKENIIDESGMPKERFSAEFPKEGPSILRIQQVVRGDSAAYFCASSPPHGGNTEAFFGQGTRLTVV.